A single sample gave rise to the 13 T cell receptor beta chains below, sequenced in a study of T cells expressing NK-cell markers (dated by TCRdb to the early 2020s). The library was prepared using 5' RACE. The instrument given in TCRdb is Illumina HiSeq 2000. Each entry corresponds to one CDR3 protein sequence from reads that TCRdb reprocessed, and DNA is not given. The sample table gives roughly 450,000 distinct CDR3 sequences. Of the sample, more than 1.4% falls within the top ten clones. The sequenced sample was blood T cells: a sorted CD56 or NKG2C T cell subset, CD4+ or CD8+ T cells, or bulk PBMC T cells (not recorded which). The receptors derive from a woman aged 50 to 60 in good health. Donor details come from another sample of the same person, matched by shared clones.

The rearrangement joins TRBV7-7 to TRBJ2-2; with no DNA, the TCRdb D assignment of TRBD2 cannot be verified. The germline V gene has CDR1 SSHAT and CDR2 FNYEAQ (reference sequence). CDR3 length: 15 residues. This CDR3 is CASSSSGRGTGELFF.

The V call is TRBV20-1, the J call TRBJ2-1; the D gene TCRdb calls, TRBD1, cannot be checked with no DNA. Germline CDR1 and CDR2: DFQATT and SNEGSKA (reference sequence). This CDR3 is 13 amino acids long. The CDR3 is CSAPILVRDEQFF.

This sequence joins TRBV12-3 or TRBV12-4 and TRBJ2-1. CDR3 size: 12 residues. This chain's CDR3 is CASSLVNNEQFF.

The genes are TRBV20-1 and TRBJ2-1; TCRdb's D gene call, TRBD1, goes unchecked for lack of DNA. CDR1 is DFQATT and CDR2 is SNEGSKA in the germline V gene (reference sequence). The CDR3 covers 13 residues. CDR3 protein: CSASRTGDNEQFF.

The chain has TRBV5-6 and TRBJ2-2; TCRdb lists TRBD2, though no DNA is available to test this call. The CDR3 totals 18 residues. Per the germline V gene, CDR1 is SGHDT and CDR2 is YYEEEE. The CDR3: CASSLRTSGRAKSGELFF. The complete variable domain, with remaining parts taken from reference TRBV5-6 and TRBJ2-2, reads DAGVTQSPTHLIKTRGQQVTLRCSPKSGHDTVSWYQQALGQGPQFIFQYYEEEERQRGNFPDRFSGHQFPNYSSELNVNALLLGDSALYLCASSLRTSGRAKSGELFFGEGSRLTVL.

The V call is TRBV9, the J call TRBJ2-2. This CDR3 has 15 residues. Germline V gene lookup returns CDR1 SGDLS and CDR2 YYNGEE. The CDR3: CASSVDATPTGELFF.

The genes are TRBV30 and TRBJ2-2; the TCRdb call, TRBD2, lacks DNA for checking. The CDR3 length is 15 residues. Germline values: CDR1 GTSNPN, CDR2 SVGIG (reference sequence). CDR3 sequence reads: CAWRGMGLHTGELFF.

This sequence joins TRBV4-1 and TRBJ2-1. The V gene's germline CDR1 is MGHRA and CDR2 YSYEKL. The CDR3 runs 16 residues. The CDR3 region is CASSQEIDTTYNEQFF.

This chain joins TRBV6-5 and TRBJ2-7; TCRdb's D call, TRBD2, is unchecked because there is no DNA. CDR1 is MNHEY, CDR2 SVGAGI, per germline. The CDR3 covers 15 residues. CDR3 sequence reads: CASSYLAGGGNEQYF.

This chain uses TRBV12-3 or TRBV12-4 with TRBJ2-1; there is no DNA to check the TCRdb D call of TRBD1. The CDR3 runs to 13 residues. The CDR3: CASSSRQGGEQFF.

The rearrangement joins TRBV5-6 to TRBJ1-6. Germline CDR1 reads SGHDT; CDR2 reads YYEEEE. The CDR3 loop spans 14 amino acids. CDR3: CASSFGLGYSPLHF.

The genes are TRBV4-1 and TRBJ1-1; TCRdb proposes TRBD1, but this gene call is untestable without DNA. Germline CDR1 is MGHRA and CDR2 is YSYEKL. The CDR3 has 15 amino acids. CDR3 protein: CASSQRQGRNTEAFF.

The chain's CDR3 is CASSAGLAGGELFF. The V and J genes are TRBV5-1 and TRBJ2-2; TCRdb's assignment of TRBD2 cannot be checked, as there is no DNA. This CDR3 is built from 14 residues. The germline V gene encodes CDR1 SGHRS and CDR2 YFSETQ.